This TCR beta chain was captured in a study of CD8 T cells in Susac syndrome. The CDR3 sequence is 15 residues long. The ends were cut back, 6 bases at V and 4 bases at J, with 19 bases in the middle. Germline lookup yields CDR1 LNHDA and CDR2 SQIVND (reference sequence). Reverse transcription of about 0.5 to 1 ug RNA used random hexamers. With immunoSEQ multiplex PCR, TCR beta CDR3 was amplified across 54 Vbeta and 13 Jbeta. Each CDR3 protein is one row after TCRdb ran MiXCR on the immunoSEQ multiplex PCR reads. The profile shows about 250,000 distinct CDR3 sequences, 93% of them singletons. Sequencing of TCR beta, carried out with a high-throughput approach, was applied to CD8+ and CD4+ T cells from the blood. Treatment-naive patients with stable or active relapsing-remitting disease served as multiple sclerosis controls. TEMRA cells were FACS-enriched, unlike CD8+ and CD4+ T cells, which were negatively isolated.

The chain combines TRBV19 with TRBJ2-7; possibly TRBD1 for D (6 bases). This sequence originates from a human donor with multiple sclerosis. Specimen: CD4+ T cells from PBMCs. CDR3 DNA sequence: TGTGCCAGTAGCAGCGACAGGCCACCCTCTTACGAGCAGTACTTC. Amino acids: CASSSDRPPSYEQYF.